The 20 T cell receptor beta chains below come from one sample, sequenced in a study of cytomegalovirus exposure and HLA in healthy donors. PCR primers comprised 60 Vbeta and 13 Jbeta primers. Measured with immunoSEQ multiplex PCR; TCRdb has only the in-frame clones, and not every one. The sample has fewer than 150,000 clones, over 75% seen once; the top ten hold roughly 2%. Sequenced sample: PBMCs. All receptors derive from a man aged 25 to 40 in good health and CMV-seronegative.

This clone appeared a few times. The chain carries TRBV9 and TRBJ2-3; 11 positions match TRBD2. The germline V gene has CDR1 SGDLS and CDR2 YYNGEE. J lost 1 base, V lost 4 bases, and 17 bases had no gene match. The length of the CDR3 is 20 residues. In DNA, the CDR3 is TGTGCCAGCAGCCCTCATCCCGGGCTAGCGGGAGGTGCCGGCACAGATACGCAGTATTTT. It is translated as CASSPHPGLAGGAGTDTQYF. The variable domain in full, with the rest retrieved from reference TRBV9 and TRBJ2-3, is DSGVTQTPKHLITATGQRVTLRCSPRSGDLSVYWYQQSLDQGLQFLIQYYNGEERAKGNILERFSAQQFPDLHSELNLSSLELGDSALYFCASSPHPGLAGGAGTDTQYFGPGTRLTVL.

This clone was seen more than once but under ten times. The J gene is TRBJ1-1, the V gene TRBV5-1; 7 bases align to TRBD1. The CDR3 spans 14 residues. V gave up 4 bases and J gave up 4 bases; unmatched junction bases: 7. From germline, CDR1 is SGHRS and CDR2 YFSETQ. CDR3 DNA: TGCGCCAGCAGCGGGAGACAGGGAATCACTGAAGCTTTCTTT. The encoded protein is CASSGRQGITEAFF.

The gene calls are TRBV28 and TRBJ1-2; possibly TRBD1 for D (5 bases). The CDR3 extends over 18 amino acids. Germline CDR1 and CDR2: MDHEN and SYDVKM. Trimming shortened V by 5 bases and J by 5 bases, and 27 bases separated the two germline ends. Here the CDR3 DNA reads TGTGCCAGCAGTGGGGCAACCGGGAGGATTTTATATAGTTATGGCTACACCTTC. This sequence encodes CASSGATGRILYSYGYTF.

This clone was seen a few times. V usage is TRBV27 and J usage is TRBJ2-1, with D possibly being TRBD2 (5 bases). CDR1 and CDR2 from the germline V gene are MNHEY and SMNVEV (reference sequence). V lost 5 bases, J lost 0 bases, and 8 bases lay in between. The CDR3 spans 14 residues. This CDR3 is CASSPGSSYNEQFF. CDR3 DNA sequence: TGTGCCAGCAGTCCGGGGAGCTCCTACAATGAGCAGTTCTTC.

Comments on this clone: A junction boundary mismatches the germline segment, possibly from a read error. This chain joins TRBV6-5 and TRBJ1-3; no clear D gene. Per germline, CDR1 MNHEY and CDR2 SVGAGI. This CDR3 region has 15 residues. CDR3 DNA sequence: TGTGCCAGCAGTTACGAGGCGGCCTCTGGAGACACCATATATTTT. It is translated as CASSYEAASGDTIYF.

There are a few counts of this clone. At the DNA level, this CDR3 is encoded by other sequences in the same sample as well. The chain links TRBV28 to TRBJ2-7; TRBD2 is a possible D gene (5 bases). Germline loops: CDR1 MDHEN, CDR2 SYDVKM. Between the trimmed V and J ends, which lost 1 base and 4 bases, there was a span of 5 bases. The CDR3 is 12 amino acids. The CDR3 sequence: CASSLSGYEQYF. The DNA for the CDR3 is TGTGCCAGCAGTTTATCGGGGTACGAGCAGTACTTC.

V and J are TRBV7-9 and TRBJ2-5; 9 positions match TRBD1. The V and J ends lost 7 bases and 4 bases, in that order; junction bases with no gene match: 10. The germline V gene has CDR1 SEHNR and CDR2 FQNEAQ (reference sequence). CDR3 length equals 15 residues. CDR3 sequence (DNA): TGTGCCAGCACCCCCAGGGACAGGGAGGGAGAGACCCAGTACTTC. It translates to CASTPRDREGETQYF.

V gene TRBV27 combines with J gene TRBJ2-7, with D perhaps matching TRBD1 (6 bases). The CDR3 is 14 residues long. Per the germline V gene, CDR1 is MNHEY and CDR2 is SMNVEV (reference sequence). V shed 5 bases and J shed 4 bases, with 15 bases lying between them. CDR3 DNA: TGTGCCAGCAGTCTGCAACAGGGAGTGTACGAGCAGTACTTC. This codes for CASSLQQGVYEQYF.

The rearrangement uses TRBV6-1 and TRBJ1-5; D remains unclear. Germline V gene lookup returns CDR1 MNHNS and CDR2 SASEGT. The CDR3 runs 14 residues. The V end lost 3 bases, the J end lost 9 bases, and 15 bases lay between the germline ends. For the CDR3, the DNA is TGTGCCAGCAGTGACATCGACACCGTCCGGCCCCAGCATTTT. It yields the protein CASSDIDTVRPQHF.

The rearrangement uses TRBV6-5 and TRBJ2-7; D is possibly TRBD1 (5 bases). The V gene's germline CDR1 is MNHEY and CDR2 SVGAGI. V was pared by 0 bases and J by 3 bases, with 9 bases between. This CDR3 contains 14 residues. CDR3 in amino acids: CASSYSGQLYEQYF. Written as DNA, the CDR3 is TGTGCCAGCAGTTACTCCGGACAACTCTACGAGCAGTACTTC.

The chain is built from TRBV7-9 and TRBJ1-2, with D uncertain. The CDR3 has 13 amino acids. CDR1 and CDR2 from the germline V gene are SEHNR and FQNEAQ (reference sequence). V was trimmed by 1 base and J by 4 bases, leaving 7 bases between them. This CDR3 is CASSLEISYGYTF. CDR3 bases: TGTGCCAGCAGCTTAGAAATTAGCTATGGCTACACCTTC. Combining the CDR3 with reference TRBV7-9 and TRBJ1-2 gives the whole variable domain DTGVSQNPRHKITKRGQNVTFRCDPISEHNRLYWYRQTLGQGPEFLTYFQNEAQLEKSRLLSDRFSAERPKGSFSTLEIQRTEQGDSAMYLCASSLEISYGYTFGSGTRLTVV.

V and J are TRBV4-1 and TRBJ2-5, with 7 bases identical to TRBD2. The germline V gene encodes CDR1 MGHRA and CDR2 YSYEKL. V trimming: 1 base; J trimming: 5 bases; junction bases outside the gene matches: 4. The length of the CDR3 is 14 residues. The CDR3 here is CASSQGRGFETQYF. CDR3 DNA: TGCGCCAGCAGCCAAGGGCGGGGGTTCGAGACCCAGTACTTC.

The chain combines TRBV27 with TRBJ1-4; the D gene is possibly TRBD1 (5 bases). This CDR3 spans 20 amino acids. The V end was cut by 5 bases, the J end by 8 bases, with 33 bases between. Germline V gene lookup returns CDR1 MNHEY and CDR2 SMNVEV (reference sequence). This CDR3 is CASSPRAGRVRSGLVEKLFF. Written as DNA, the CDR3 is TGTGCCAGCAGTCCCCGAGCGGGGCGGGTTCGTTCAGGGCTGGTGGAAAAACTGTTTTTT.

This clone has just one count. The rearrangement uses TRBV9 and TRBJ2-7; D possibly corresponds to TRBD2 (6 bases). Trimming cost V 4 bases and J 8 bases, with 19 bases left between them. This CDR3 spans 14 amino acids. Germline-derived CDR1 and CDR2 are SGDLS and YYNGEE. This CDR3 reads CASSPGRTLRQQYF. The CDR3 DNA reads TGTGCCAGCAGCCCGGGGAGGACCCTTCGGCAGCAGTACTTC.

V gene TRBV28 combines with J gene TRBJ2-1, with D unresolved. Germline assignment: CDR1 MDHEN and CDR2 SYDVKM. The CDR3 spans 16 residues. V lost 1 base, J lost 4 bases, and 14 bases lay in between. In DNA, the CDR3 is TGTGCCAGCAGTTTATACAGACCGCGTCGGTACAATGAGCAGTTCTTC. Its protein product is CASSLYRPRRYNEQFF. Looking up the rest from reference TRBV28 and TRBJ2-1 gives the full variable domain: DVKVTQSSRYLVKRTGEKVFLECVQDMDHENMFWYRQDPGLGLRLIYFSYDVKMKEKGDIPEGYSVSREKKERFSLILESASTNQTSMYLCASSLYRPRRYNEQFFGPGTRLTVL.

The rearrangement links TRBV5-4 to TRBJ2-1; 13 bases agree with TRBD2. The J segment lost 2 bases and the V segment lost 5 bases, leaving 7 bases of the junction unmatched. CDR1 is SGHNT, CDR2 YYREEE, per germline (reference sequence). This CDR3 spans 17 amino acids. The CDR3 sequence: CASRLAGGPSPYNEQFF. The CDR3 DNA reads TGTGCCAGCAGACTAGCGGGGGGGCCGTCCCCCTACAATGAGCAGTTCTTC.

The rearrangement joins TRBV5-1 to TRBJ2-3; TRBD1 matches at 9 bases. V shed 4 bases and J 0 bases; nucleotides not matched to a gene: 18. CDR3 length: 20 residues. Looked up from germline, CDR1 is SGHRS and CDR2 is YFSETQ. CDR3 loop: CASSPLIPPGQGSSTDTQYF. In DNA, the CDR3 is TGCGCCAGCAGCCCGTTGATACCCCCGGGACAGGGATCTAGCACAGATACGCAGTATTTT.

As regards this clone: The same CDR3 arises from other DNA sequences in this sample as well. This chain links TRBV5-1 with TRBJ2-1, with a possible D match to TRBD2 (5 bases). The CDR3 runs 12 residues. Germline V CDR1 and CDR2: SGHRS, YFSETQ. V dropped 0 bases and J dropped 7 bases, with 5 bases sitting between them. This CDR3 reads CASSLGGNEQFF. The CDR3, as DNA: TGCGCCAGCAGCTTGGGAGGGAATGAGCAGTTCTTC.

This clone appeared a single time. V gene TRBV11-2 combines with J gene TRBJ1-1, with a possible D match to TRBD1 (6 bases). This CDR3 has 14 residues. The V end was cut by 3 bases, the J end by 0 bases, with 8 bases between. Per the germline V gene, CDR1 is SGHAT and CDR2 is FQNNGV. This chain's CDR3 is CASSFQGMNTEAFF. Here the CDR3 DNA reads TGTGCCAGCAGCTTCCAGGGGATGAACACTGAAGCTTTCTTT.

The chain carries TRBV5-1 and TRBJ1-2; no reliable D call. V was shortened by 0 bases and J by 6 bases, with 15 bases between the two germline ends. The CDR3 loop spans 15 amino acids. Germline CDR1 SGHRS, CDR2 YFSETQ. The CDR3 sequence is CASSLVGAARDGYTF. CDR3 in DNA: TGCGCCAGCAGCTTGGTCGGCGCCGCGAGGGATGGCTACACCTTC.